The present T cell receptor (beta chain) was sequenced within a study of shared clonotypes between healthy human individuals. Across the study: CD4 naive and CD4 memory each took three plates per donor, while CD8 naive took two and CD8 memory one. The study, taken as a whole, reports: It was observed that approximately 5% of naive CD4 clonotypes were shared across a handful of donors. There were few donors, and this limited the genetic and exposure-history diversity represented.

The germline gives CDR1 SGHRS, CDR2 YFSETQ. V lost 2 bases and J lost 7; bases outside the gene matches: 7. This CDR3 is 15 amino acids long. DNA at 200 ng, roughly 27,000 T cell genomes, went into sorted-subset replicate PCRs. The assay was immunoSEQ multiplex PCR, and TCRdb's table has in-frame clones only and misses some. The table lists about 2.4 million clones, approximately 93% of them singletons. About this clone: Its antigen is currently unknown.

The gene calls are TRBV5-1 and TRBJ1-1, with TRBD1 identical over 11 bases. The sequenced material came from naive CD4+ T cells from PBMCs. As for subset: CD45RA+ positively selected. This TCR was recovered from a man between 18 and 35 years old in good health. Some clones in this sample may be carry-over from other donors' samples. The CDR3 protein is CASSFPGTGGIEAFF. In DNA, the CDR3 is TGCGCCAGCAGCTTCCCCGGGACAGGGGGGATTGAAGCTTTCTTT.